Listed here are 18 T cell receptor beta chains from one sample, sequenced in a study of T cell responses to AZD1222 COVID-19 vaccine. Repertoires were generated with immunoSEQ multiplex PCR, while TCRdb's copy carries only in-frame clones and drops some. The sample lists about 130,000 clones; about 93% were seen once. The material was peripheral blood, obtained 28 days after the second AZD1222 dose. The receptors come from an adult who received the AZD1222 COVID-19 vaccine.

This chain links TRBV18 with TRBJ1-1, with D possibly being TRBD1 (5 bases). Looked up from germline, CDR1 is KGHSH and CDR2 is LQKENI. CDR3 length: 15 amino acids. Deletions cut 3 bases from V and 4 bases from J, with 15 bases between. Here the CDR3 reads CASSPVPGEVTEAFF. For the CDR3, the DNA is TGTGCCAGCTCACCGGTCCCGGGGGAAGTCACTGAAGCTTTCTTT.

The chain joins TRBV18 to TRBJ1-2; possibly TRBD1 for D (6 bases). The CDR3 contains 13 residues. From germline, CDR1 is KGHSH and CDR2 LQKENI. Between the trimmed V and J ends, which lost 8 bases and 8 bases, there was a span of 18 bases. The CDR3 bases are TGTGCCAGCCAAATACAGGGAGATGGGGGCTACACCTTC. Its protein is CASQIQGDGGYTF.

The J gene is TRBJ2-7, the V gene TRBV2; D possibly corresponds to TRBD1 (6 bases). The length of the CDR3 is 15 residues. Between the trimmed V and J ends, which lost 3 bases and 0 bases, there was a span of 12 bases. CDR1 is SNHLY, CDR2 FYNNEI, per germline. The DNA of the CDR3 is TGTGCCAGCAGTGAGCAGGGGATGGGCTCCTACGAGCAGTACTTC. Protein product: CASSEQGMGSYEQYF.

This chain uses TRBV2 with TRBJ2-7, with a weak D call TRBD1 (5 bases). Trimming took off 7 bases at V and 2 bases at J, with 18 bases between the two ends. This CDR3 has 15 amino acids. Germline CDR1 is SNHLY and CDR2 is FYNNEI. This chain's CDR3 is CASKEGVGLAYEQYF. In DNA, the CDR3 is TGTGCCAGCAAAGAAGGGGTGGGATTAGCCTACGAGCAGTACTTC. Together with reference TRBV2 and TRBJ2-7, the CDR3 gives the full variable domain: EPEVTQTPSHQVTQMGQEVILRCVPISNHLYFYWYRQILGQKVEFLVSFYNNEISEKSEIFDDQFSVERPDGSNFTLKIRSTKLEDSAMYFCASKEGVGLAYEQYFGPGTRLTVT.

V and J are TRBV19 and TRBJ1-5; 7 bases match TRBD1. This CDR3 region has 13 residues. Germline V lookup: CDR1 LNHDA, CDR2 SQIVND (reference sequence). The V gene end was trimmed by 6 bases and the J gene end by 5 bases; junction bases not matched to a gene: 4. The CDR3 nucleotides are TGTGCCAGTAGCCCAGGGGGGGATCAGCCCCAGCATTTT. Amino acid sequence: CASSPGGDQPQHF.

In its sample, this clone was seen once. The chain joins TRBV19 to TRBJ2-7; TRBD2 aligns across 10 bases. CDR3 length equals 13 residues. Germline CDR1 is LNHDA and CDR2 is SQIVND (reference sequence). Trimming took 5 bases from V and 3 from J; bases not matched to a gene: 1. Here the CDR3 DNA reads TGTGCCAGTAGTGCTAGCGGGGGCTACGAGCAGTACTTC. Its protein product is CASSASGGYEQYF.

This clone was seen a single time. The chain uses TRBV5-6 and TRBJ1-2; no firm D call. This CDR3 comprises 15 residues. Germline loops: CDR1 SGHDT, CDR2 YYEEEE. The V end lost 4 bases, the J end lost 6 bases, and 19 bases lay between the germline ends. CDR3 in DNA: TGTGCCAGCAGCCTCGGCAGCGGACGATCGAATGGCTACACCTTC. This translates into CASSLGSGRSNGYTF.

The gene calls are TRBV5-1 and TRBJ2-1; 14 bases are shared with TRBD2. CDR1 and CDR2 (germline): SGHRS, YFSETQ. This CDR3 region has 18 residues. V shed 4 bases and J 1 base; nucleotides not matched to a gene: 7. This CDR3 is CASSATSGGAGSYNEQFF. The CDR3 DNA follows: TGCGCCAGCAGCGCGACTAGCGGGGGGGCTGGGTCCTACAATGAGCAGTTCTTC. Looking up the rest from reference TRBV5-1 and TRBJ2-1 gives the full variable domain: KAGVTQTPRYLIKTRGQQVTLSCSPISGHRSVSWYQQTPGQGLQFLFEYFSETQRNKGNFPGRFSGRQFSNSRSEMNVSTLELGDSALYLCASSATSGGAGSYNEQFFGPGTRLTVL.

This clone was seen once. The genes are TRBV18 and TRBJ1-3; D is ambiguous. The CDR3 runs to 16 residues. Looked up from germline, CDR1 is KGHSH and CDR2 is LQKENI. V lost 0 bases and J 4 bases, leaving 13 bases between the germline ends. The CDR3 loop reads CASSPPYRRAGNTIYF. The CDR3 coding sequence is TGTGCCAGCTCACCACCGTACAGAAGGGCAGGAAACACCATATATTTT.

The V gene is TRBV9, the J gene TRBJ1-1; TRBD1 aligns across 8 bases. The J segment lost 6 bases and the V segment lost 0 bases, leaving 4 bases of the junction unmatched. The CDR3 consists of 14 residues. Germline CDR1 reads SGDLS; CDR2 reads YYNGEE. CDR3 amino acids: CASSVGTGWAEAFF. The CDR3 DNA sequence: TGTGCCAGCAGCGTAGGGACAGGGTGGGCTGAAGCTTTCTTT.

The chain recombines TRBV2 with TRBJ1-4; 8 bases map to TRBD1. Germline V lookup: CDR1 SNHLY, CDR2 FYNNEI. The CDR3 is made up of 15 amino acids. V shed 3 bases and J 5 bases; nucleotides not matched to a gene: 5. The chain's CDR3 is CASSDGQGRNEKLFF. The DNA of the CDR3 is TGTGCCAGCAGTGACGGACAGGGACGAAATGAAAAACTGTTTTTT.

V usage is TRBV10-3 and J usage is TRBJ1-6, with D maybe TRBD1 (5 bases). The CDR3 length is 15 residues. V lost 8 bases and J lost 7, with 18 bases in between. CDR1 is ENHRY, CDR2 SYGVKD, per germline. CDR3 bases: TGTGCCATCTCTCGGGGCGACCGCCTCAATTCACCCCTCCACTTT. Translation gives CAISRGDRLNSPLHF.

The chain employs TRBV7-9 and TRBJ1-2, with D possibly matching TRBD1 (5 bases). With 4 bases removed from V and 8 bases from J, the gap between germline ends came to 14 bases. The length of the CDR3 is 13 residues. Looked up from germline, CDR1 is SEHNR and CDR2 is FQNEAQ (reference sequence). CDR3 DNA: TGTGCCAGCAGCTCCAGGGAAATTGAGGGCTACACCTTC. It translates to CASSSREIEGYTF.

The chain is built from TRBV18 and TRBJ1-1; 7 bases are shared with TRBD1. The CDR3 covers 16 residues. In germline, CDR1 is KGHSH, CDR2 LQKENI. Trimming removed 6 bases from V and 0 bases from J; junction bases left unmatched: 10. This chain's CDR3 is CASSPTAGTVNTEAFF. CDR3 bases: TGTGCCAGCTCGCCCACTGCCGGGACAGTGAACACTGAAGCTTTCTTT.

CDR3: CASSTSEVYGYTF. The DNA of the CDR3 is TGTGCCAGTAGTACGTCAGAGGTCTATGGCTACACCTTC. The rearrangement joins TRBV19 to TRBJ1-2; D gene unclear. Trimming left V 4 bases short and J 4 bases short, with 10 bases between. There are 13 residues in the CDR3. Germline V gene sequence: CDR1 LNHDA, CDR2 SQIVND (reference sequence).

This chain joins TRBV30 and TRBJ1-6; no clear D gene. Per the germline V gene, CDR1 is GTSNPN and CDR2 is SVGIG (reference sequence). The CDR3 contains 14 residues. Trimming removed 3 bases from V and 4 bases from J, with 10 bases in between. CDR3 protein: CAWRAPSYNSPLHF. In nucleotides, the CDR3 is TGTGCCTGGAGGGCCCCCTCTTATAATTCACCCCTCCACTTT.

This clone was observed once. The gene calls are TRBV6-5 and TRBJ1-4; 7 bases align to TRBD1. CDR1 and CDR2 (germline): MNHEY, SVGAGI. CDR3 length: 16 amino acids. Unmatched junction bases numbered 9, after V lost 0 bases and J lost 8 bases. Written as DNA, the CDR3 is TGTGCCAGCAGTTACTCGACAGGGCAAGGCGGGGAAAAACTGTTTTTT. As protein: CASSYSTGQGGEKLFF.

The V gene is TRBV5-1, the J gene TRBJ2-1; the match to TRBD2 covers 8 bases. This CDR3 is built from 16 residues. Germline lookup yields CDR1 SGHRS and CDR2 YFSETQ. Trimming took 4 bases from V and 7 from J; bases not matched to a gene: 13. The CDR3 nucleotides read TGCGCCAGCAGCCCGGGTTTCGGGGGGGCTATAAATGAGCAGTTCTTC. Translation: CASSPGFGGAINEQFF. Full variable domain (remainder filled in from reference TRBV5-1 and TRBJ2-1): KAGVTQTPRYLIKTRGQQVTLSCSPISGHRSVSWYQQTPGQGLQFLFEYFSETQRNKGNFPGRFSGRQFSNSRSEMNVSTLELGDSALYLCASSPGFGGAINEQFFGPGTRLTVL.